These 29 T cell receptor beta chains were all obtained from the same sample, sequenced in a study of T cell changes during pregnancy in multiple sclerosis. The data were produced by immunoSEQ multiplex PCR, yet TCRdb's version contains in-frame clones alone and is incomplete. This sample has some 80,000 clones; approximately 92% occur once, and the top ten carry under 1.3%. This material consisted of peripheral blood, taken in the first trimester of pregnancy. These receptors were obtained from a female donor with multiple sclerosis, enrolled in a pregnancy study.

J is TRBJ1-2 and V is TRBV11-2, with D possibly TRBD1 on 6 matching bases. Per the germline V gene, CDR1 is SGHAT and CDR2 is FQNNGV. This CDR3 region has 13 residues. V was shortened by 11 bases and J by 2 bases, with 15 bases between the two germline ends. Here the CDR3 reads CASAGDGNYGYTF. As DNA, the CDR3 is TGTGCCTCTGCAGGGGACGGGAACTATGGCTACACCTTC.

The chain joins TRBV28 to TRBJ2-7; D possibly corresponds to TRBD1 (6 bases). Trimming left V 7 bases short and J 4 bases short, with 20 bases between. CDR3 length equals 15 residues. Germline V lookup: CDR1 MDHEN, CDR2 SYDVKM. CDR3 amino acids: CASIEGTARGYEQYF. DNA of the CDR3: TGTGCCAGCATTGAAGGGACGGCGAGGGGGTACGAGCAGTACTTC.

This clone has a single count. This sequence joins TRBV6-6 and TRBJ1-1; TRBD1 matches 8 bases. The V and J ends lost 5 bases and 0 bases, in that order; junction bases with no gene match: 2. CDR3 size: 14 residues. Looked up from germline, CDR1 is MNHNY and CDR2 is SVGAGI (reference sequence). DNA of the CDR3: TGTGCCAGCAGTCGACAGGGGTTGAACACTGAAGCTTTCTTT. It codes for CASSRQGLNTEAFF.

The chain couples TRBV6-5 to TRBJ1-1; D unclear. Trimming took off 4 bases at V and 1 base at J, with 10 bases between the two ends. Germline lookup yields CDR1 MNHEY and CDR2 SVGAGI. The CDR3 runs to 14 residues. CDR3 region: CASSSGIGNTEAFF. The CDR3 nucleotides read TGTGCCAGCAGTTCGGGGATTGGGAACACTGAAGCTTTCTTT.

The chain is built from TRBV7-9 and TRBJ2-3, with D perhaps matching TRBD2 (6 bases). V lost 5 bases to trimming and J lost 5 bases, with 14 bases between them. The germline V gene has CDR1 SEHNR and CDR2 FQNEAQ (reference sequence). CDR3 size: 14 residues. The CDR3 DNA sequence: TGTGCCAGCAGCCCTAGGGACTGGCGAGATACGCAGTATTTT. Its translation is CASSPRDWRDTQYF.

The genes are TRBV28 and TRBJ2-4, with TRBD2 identical over 8 bases. CDR1 MDHEN and CDR2 SYDVKM come from the germline V gene. The CDR3 totals 13 residues. V dropped 2 bases and J dropped 6; count of bases not matched to a gene: 0. The CDR3 loop reads CASSLAGGNIQYF. The CDR3, as DNA: TGTGCCAGCAGTTTAGCGGGAGGAAACATTCAGTACTTC.

The V call is TRBV7-2, the J call TRBJ2-7; 7 positions agree with TRBD1. There are 15 residues in the CDR3. The germline gives CDR1 SGHTA, CDR2 FQGNSA. V lost 1 base, J lost 3 bases, and 6 bases stayed unmatched. The CDR3 DNA follows: TGTGCCAGCAGCTTAGATAGGGGGCGAGGCTACGAGCAGTACTTC. This sequence encodes CASSLDRGRGYEQYF.

The rearrangement joins TRBV9 to TRBJ2-1; 8 bases agree with TRBD1. The V gene's germline CDR1 is SGDLS and CDR2 YYNGEE. The J segment lost 7 bases and the V segment lost 0 bases, leaving 9 bases of the junction unmatched. The CDR3 length is 16 residues. CDR3 coding DNA: TGTGCCAGCAGCGTAGTGTCAACAGGGGGAAAAAATGAGCAGTTCTTC. Its protein product is CASSVVSTGGKNEQFF.

This chain joins TRBV27 and TRBJ2-1; 10 bases are shared with TRBD2. The ends lost 0 bases at V and 2 bases at J; junction bases unmatched: 1. This CDR3 spans 16 amino acids. The germline V gene has CDR1 MNHEY and CDR2 SMNVEV (reference sequence). CDR3 loop: CASSLSAGGPYNEQFF. In DNA form, the CDR3 reads TGTGCCAGCAGTTTATCAGCGGGAGGGCCCTACAATGAGCAGTTCTTC.

The rearrangement uses TRBV18 and TRBJ2-3; 8 bases align to TRBD1. Germline CDR1 KGHSH, CDR2 LQKENI. The CDR3 sequence is 16 residues long. Trimming at V came to 3 bases and at J to 0 bases, leaving 5 bases not matched to a gene. The CDR3 DNA is TGTGCCAGCTCACCTACAGGGGGATCTAGCACAGATACGCAGTATTTT. Its protein product is CASSPTGGSSTDTQYF.

This chain links TRBV7-9 with TRBJ1-1; D unclear. In germline, CDR1 is SEHNR, CDR2 FQNEAQ (reference sequence). The V and J ends lost 2 bases and 0 bases respectively, with 4 bases between them. This CDR3 has 13 residues. CDR3 region: CASSLTVNTEAFF. The CDR3, as DNA: TGTGCCAGCAGCTTAACTGTGAACACTGAAGCTTTCTTT.

The V and J genes are TRBV9 and TRBJ2-1; 7 bases are shared with TRBD2. V shed 0 bases and J 2 bases; nucleotides not matched to a gene: 5. CDR1 is SGDLS, CDR2 YYNGEE, per germline. The CDR3 sequence is 16 residues long. The CDR3 nucleotides read TGTGCCAGCAGCGTAGTTGCTAGCGGTCCCTACAATGAGCAGTTCTTC. Translating it yields CASSVVASGPYNEQFF.

The chain uses TRBV9 and TRBJ2-2; 8 bases fit TRBD1. The CDR3 is 16 residues long. J was trimmed by 5 bases and V by 0 bases; bases with no gene match: 6. From germline, CDR1 is SGDLS and CDR2 YYNGEE. The CDR3 loop reads CASSVGGTGRTGELFF. The CDR3 nucleotides read TGTGCCAGCAGCGTAGGAGGGACAGGACGTACCGGGGAGCTGTTTTTT.

The chain joins TRBV18 to TRBJ2-3; D possibly corresponds to TRBD1 (8 bases). Germline V CDR1 and CDR2: KGHSH, LQKENI. This CDR3 contains 17 residues. V was clipped by 3 bases and J by 3 bases, with 19 bases between them. The CDR3 sequence is CASSPQRQGRVTDTQYF. The DNA of the CDR3 is TGTGCCAGCTCACCCCAGCGACAGGGGAGGGTGACAGATACGCAGTATTTT.

The CDR3 spells CASSVGPGQGALGADTQYF. CDR3 DNA: TGTGCCAGCAGCGTAGGCCCGGGACAGGGGGCATTAGGGGCAGATACGCAGTATTTT. The chain combines TRBV9 with TRBJ2-3; 12 bases align to TRBD1. V was pared by 0 bases and J by 4 bases, with 12 bases of the junction left unmatched. The CDR3 totals 19 residues. Germline CDR1 is SGDLS and CDR2 is YYNGEE. The full variable domain, its missing parts supplied by reference TRBV9 and TRBJ2-3, is DSGVTQTPKHLITATGQRVTLRCSPRSGDLSVYWYQQSLDQGLQFLIQYYNGEERAKGNILERFSAQQFPDLHSELNLSSLELGDSALYFCASSVGPGQGALGADTQYFGPGTRLTVL.

The rearrangement links TRBV4-3 to TRBJ1-2, with a tentative D call TRBD1 (5 bases). Germline loops: CDR1 LGHNA, CDR2 YSLEER. The CDR3 is 15 residues long. Trimming removed 1 base at V and 10 bases at J, with 19 bases between. The CDR3 reads CASSQAVGQWGDYTF. The CDR3 region has the DNA TGCGCCAGCAGCCAAGCCGTGGGGCAGTGGGGGGACTACACCTTC.

This chain uses TRBV29-1 with TRBJ2-4; perhaps TRBD1 as D (5 bases). Germline CDR1 SQVTM, CDR2 ANQGSEA. CDR3 size: 13 residues. The V and J ends lost 6 bases and 1 base respectively, with 10 bases between them. In DNA form, the CDR3 reads TGCAGCGTGATAGGGGCGGCCAAAAACATTCAGTACTTC. Protein: CSVIGAAKNIQYF.

The chain uses TRBV9 and TRBJ2-5; D ambiguous. V shed 0 bases and J shed 1 base, with 13 bases lying between them. The CDR3 loop spans 16 amino acids. Germline V gene data show CDR1 as SGDLS and CDR2 as YYNGEE. The CDR3 DNA reads as TGTGCCAGCAGCGTAGGACAACAGACCCTCCAAGAGACCCAGTACTTC. This encodes CASSVGQQTLQETQYF.

About this clone itself: In the same sample, other DNA sequences code for this CDR3. The rearrangement links TRBV27 to TRBJ1-1, with D possibly TRBD1 on 5 matching bases. The V gene lost 9 bases and the J gene lost 5 bases, with 16 bases spanning the gap. The CDR3 extends over 13 amino acids. Germline V lookup: CDR1 MNHEY, CDR2 SMNVEV (reference sequence). This chain's CDR3 is CASSLDRGTEAFF. The CDR3 region has the DNA TGTGCCAGTTCCCTCGATCGGGGGACTGAAGCTTTCTTT.

The chain carries TRBV15 and TRBJ1-2; 8 bases align to TRBD1. Per germline, CDR1 LNHNV and CDR2 YYDKDF (reference sequence). Trimming removed 2 bases from V and 2 bases from J; junction bases left unmatched: 13. The CDR3 consists of 18 residues. The DNA for the CDR3 is TGTGCCACCAGCAGATCAGATGGACAGGGCGGCCCCAACTATGGCTACACCTTC. Protein: CATSRSDGQGGPNYGYTF.

V is TRBV5-1 and J is TRBJ2-2; D gene ambiguous. Germline V gene sequence: CDR1 SGHRS, CDR2 YFSETQ. This CDR3 comprises 15 residues. Trimming left V 0 bases short and J 0 bases short, with 6 bases between. The CDR3 protein is CASSLVTANTGELFF. In nucleotides, the CDR3 is TGCGCCAGCAGCTTGGTAACAGCGAACACCGGGGAGCTGTTTTTT.

This chain connects TRBV6-5 to TRBJ2-2, with D perhaps TRBD1 or TRBD2 (7 bases each). The CDR3 covers 14 residues. V was cut by 10 bases and J by 2 bases, with 14 bases left in between. In germline, CDR1 is MNHEY, CDR2 SVGAGI. CDR3 sequence reads: CATRGGTNTGELFF. CDR3 in DNA: TGTGCCACCAGGGGGGGGACCAACACCGGGGAGCTGTTTTTT.

The rearrangement joins TRBV29-1 to TRBJ2-4; unclear D gene. Germline lookup yields CDR1 SQVTM and CDR2 ANQGSEA. The CDR3 spans 10 residues. Trimming left V 7 bases short and J 6 bases short, with 7 bases between. DNA for the CDR3: TGCAGCGCCGGAGCAAACATTCAGTACTTC. Translating it yields CSAGANIQYF.

This rearrangement joins TRBV6-1 to TRBJ1-1; D remains unclear. V dropped 10 bases and J dropped 3 bases, with 18 bases sitting between them. This CDR3 spans 14 amino acids. The germline CDR1 and CDR2 sequences are MNHNS and SASEGT. The CDR3 loop reads CAILRPREYTEAFF. In nucleotides, the CDR3 is TGTGCCATCCTCCGCCCACGGGAATACACTGAAGCTTTCTTT.

This sequence joins TRBV27 and TRBJ1-5; D uncertain. The CDR3 extends over 14 amino acids. Trimming removed 3 bases from V and 0 bases from J, with 6 bases in between. Germline V gives CDR1 MNHEY, CDR2 SMNVEV (reference sequence). This CDR3 reads CASSFGDSNQPQHF. CDR3 in DNA: TGTGCCAGCAGTTTCGGGGATAGCAATCAGCCCCAGCATTTT.

The chain's CDR3 is CASIDRGGARDEQYF. CDR3 nucleotides: TGTGCCAGCATAGATAGGGGCGGGGCTAGGGACGAGCAGTACTTC. This chain uses TRBV28 with TRBJ2-7; D is possibly TRBD2 (6 bases). Germline-derived CDR1 and CDR2 are MDHEN and SYDVKM. V shed 7 bases and J shed 5 bases, with 21 bases lying between them. This CDR3 has 15 amino acids.

This chain connects TRBV27 to TRBJ2-7, with D tentatively TRBD2 (7 bases). Germline CDR1 MNHEY, CDR2 SMNVEV (reference sequence). This CDR3 spans 15 amino acids. V was pared by 2 bases and J by 4 bases, with 15 bases between. The CDR3 nucleotides read TGTGCCAGCAGTTTACTGCGGGGGCGGCGGTACGAGCAGTACTTC. Amino acids: CASSLLRGRRYEQYF.

The chain recombines TRBV19 with TRBJ2-7; 8 bases fit TRBD1. The V segment lost 5 bases and the J segment 4 bases; nucleotides outside the gene matches: 7. CDR3 length: 14 residues. Germline-derived CDR1 and CDR2 are LNHDA and SQIVND (reference sequence). DNA of the CDR3: TGTGCCAGTAGTTCCGGACGACAGGGGTACGAGCAGTACTTC. Translation: CASSSGRQGYEQYF.

This chain connects TRBV7-2 to TRBJ2-1; 7 bases align to TRBD2. This CDR3 has 15 residues. CDR1 is SGHTA and CDR2 is FQGNSA in the germline V gene. After removal of 5 bases from V and 8 bases from J, the junction contained 12 bases not matched to a gene. CDR3 sequence reads: CASSHGEGGVYEQFF. In nucleotides, the CDR3 is TGTGCCAGCAGCCACGGGGAGGGCGGGGTTTATGAGCAGTTCTTC.